The 16 T cell receptor beta chains presented below share a single source sample, sequenced in a study of shared clonotypes between healthy human individuals. Assay used: immunoSEQ multiplex PCR; TCRdb lists only in-frame clones, some missing. The sample has millions of clones; roughly 94% are singletons. The specimen sequenced was naive CD4+ T cells sorted from blood. Subset here: CD45RA+ positively selected. Receptors originate from a young man in good health.

This clone occurred once. The rearrangement joins TRBV7-2 to TRBJ2-7, with TRBD1 as a possible D gene (5 bases). The CDR3 extends over 15 amino acids. Trimming took off 1 base at V and 3 bases at J, with 13 bases between the two ends. Germline V lookup: CDR1 SGHTA, CDR2 FQGNSA. CDR3 amino acids: CASSLGGAVNYEQYF. CDR3 DNA: TGTGCCAGCAGCTTAGGGGGCGCAGTCAACTACGAGCAGTACTTC.

This clone was observed a handful of times. The chain uses TRBV7-9 and TRBJ1-1; a possible D gene is TRBD1 (5 bases). Trimming left V 2 bases short and J 1 base short, with 8 bases between. CDR3 length equals 14 residues. CDR1 and CDR2 (germline): SEHNR, FQNEAQ (reference sequence). The DNA for the CDR3 is TGTGCCAGCAGCTTACAGGGTTGGAACACTGAAGCTTTCTTT. This codes for CASSLQGWNTEAFF. Full variable domain (missing parts from reference TRBV7-9 and TRBJ1-1): DTGVSQNPRHKITKRGQNVTFRCDPISEHNRLYWYRQTLGQGPEFLTYFQNEAQLEKSRLLSDRFSAERPKGSFSTLEIQRTEQGDSAMYLCASSLQGWNTEAFFGQGTRLTVV.

The rearrangement links TRBV30 to TRBJ2-5, with TRBD2 matching 13 bases. Unmatched junction bases numbered 9, after V lost 2 bases and J lost 9 bases. This CDR3 has 15 residues. Germline assignment: CDR1 GTSNPN and CDR2 SVGIG (reference sequence). CDR3 sequence reads: CAWSPGLAGEGAQYF. The CDR3 DNA reads as TGTGCCTGGAGTCCCGGACTAGCGGGAGAAGGGGCCCAGTACTTC.

V usage is TRBV7-9 and J usage is TRBJ2-2; D remains ambiguous. CDR3 size: 14 residues. The V gene's germline CDR1 is SEHNR and CDR2 FQNEAQ (reference sequence). Trimming stripped 5 bases from V and 7 bases from J, with 14 bases between. This CDR3 is CASSPEASNGELFF. In DNA, the CDR3 is TGTGCCAGCAGCCCCGAGGCCAGCAACGGGGAGCTGTTTTTT.

This clone was recorded once. The CDR3 carries no conserved terminal phenylalanine or tryptophan, so it likely arises from a read error. The DNA is omitted, as the CDR3 cannot be located on it reliably, and the CDR3 follows TCRdb's listing. The chain has TRBV4-1 and TRBJ1-4; the listed D gene, TRBD1, was not tested against the DNA. The CDR3 extends over 9 residues, inclusive of both ends. Germline lookup yields CDR1 MGHRA and CDR2 YSYEKL. CDR3 residues: CASSHRQGR.

The chain joins TRBV7-9 to TRBJ2-7, with D hard to call. Between the trimmed V and J ends, which lost 4 bases and 5 bases, there was a span of 18 bases. The length of the CDR3 is 15 residues. CDR1 SEHNR and CDR2 FQNEAQ come from the germline V gene (reference sequence). As DNA, the CDR3 is TGTGCCAGCAGCTCATCCGGGTCCCCTGTGCACGAGCAGTACTTC. It specifies CASSSSGSPVHEQYF.

The gene calls are TRBV6-1 and TRBJ2-2; 9 nucleotides align to TRBD1. There are 13 residues in the CDR3. Germline values: CDR1 MNHNS, CDR2 SASEGT. The V segment lost 10 bases and the J segment 2 bases; nucleotides outside the gene matches: 2. The CDR3 DNA reads as TGTGCCACGGGACAGGGAAACACCGGGGAGCTGTTTTTT. Protein product: CATGQGNTGELFF.

This clone appeared once. At the DNA level, this CDR3 is encoded by other sequences in the same sample as well. This chain connects TRBV6-5 to TRBJ2-7, with TRBD1 identical over 11 bases. Germline assignment: CDR1 MNHEY and CDR2 SVGAGI. V shed 6 bases, J shed 3 bases, and the junction held 4 bases outside the gene matches. The CDR3 is made up of 14 amino acids. The CDR3 DNA reads TGTGCCAGCAGAAGCGGGACAGGGGGCTACGAGCAGTACTTC. Translation gives CASRSGTGGYEQYF.

The CDR3 protein is CASSSDSFLNEQFF. The CDR3 DNA is TGTGCCAGCTCATCGGACTCCTTCCTCAATGAGCAGTTCTTC. The rearrangement links TRBV18 to TRBJ2-1; TRBD2 is a possible D gene (5 bases). Trimming shortened V by 5 bases and J by 6 bases, and 14 bases separated the two germline ends. The CDR3 covers 14 residues. Germline V lookup: CDR1 KGHSH, CDR2 LQKENI. Full variable domain (outside the CDR3, taken from reference TRBV18 and TRBJ2-1): NAGVMQNPRHLVRRRGQEARLRCSPMKGHSHVYWYRQLPEEGLKFMVYLQKENIIDESGMPKERFSAEFPKEGPSILRIQQVVRGDSAAYFCASSSDSFLNEQFFGPGTRLTVL.

V is TRBV7-9 and J is TRBJ1-4; D unclear. Trimming cost V 4 bases and J 8 bases, with 14 bases left between them. CDR3 length: 14 residues. From germline, CDR1 is SEHNR and CDR2 FQNEAQ (reference sequence). This CDR3 reads CASSSSSSWEKLFF. The CDR3 DNA follows: TGTGCCAGCAGCTCTTCCAGCTCGTGGGAAAAACTGTTTTTT.

On this clone: Other DNA sequences in the sample encode the same CDR3. This chain joins TRBV28 and TRBJ2-2; the D gene is possibly TRBD1 (6 bases). The ends were cut back, 3 bases at V and 2 bases at J, with 10 bases in the middle. Germline CDR1 is MDHEN and CDR2 is SYDVKM. CDR3 length: 15 residues. The CDR3 here is CASSLGRGNTGELFF. The CDR3, as DNA: TGTGCCAGCAGTTTGGGCAGGGGAAACACCGGGGAGCTGTTTTTT.

In this sample, this clone turned up once. This sequence joins TRBV10-3 and TRBJ2-7; D tentatively fits TRBD1 or TRBD2 (6 bases each). Germline loops: CDR1 ENHRY, CDR2 SYGVKD. CDR3 length equals 14 residues. Trimming left V 4 bases short and J 3 bases short, with 13 bases between. CDR3 sequence reads: CAISVGGGIYEQYF. In DNA, the CDR3 is TGTGCCATCAGTGTAGGAGGGGGGATCTACGAGCAGTACTTC.

The rearrangement uses TRBV30 and TRBJ1-2, with TRBD1 matching over 7 bases. This CDR3 has 13 residues. Germline CDR1 reads GTSNPN; CDR2 reads SVGIG (reference sequence). The trim removed 3 bases at V and 4 bases at J, leaving 5 bases unmatched. CDR3 amino acids: CAWRRQGVYGYTF. DNA of the CDR3: TGTGCCTGGAGGAGACAGGGAGTCTATGGCTACACCTTC.

The chain links TRBV27 to TRBJ1-2; 11 positions agree with TRBD1. The CDR3 contains 17 residues. Trimming took 5 bases from V and 1 from J; bases not matched to a gene: 9. The germline V gene has CDR1 MNHEY and CDR2 SMNVEV (reference sequence). The CDR3, as DNA: TGTGCCAGCAGTGACCGGGACAGGGGGTATGGTAACTATGGCTACACCTTC. Its protein product is CASSDRDRGYGNYGYTF.

The chain is built from TRBV6-1 and TRBJ1-6, with D hard to call. CDR3 size: 13 residues. Germline loops: CDR1 MNHNS, CDR2 SASEGT. Trimming took off 1 base at V and 9 bases at J, with 7 bases between the two ends. The CDR3 coding sequence is TGTGCCAGCAGTGAAGGCCGGAGTTCACCCCTCCACTTT. Translating it yields CASSEGRSSPLHF.

The chain employs TRBV7-9 and TRBJ1-2; the D gene is possibly TRBD1 (5 bases). This CDR3 comprises 12 residues. Germline CDR1 and CDR2: SEHNR and FQNEAQ (reference sequence). V lost 5 bases and J 7 bases, leaving 11 bases between the germline ends. CDR3 region: CASSPGLSGYTF. The CDR3 DNA sequence: TGTGCCAGCAGCCCGGGACTCTCTGGCTACACCTTC. The variable domain in full, with the rest retrieved from reference TRBV7-9 and TRBJ1-2, is DTGVSQNPRHKITKRGQNVTFRCDPISEHNRLYWYRQTLGQGPEFLTYFQNEAQLEKSRLLSDRFSAERPKGSFSTLEIQRTEQGDSAMYLCASSPGLSGYTFGSGTRLTVV.